The entry that follows covers one T cell receptor beta chain sequence. TCRdb's table, derived via immunoSEQ multiplex PCR, lists solely in-frame clones and lacks some. The repertoire holds some 95,000 clones, with about four fifths as singletons. V was shortened by 3 bases and J by 5 bases, with 5 bases between the two germline ends. CDR1 and CDR2 (germline): MNHEY, SMNVEV (reference sequence). The CDR3 loop spans 12 amino acids. The source of the sample is a study of control samples from healthy donors and cancer patients. The sample consisted of blood. J is TRBJ1-3 and V is TRBV27; D gene uncertain. This TCR was recovered from a woman aged 30 to 39 in good health. In nucleotides, the CDR3 is TGTGCCAGCAGTTTTCACCGAAACACCATATATTTT. Amino acids: CASSFHRNTIYF.